This passage covers 29 T cell receptor beta chains from one sample sequenced in a study of Ad26.COV2.S vaccination and SARS-CoV-2 variants (dated by TCRdb to 2020 to 2022). The method behind the library was the immunoSEQ multiplex PCR assay. Imported from immuneACCESS, the table was reduced by TCRdb to in-frame sequences with V and J called. These copies leave out some clones; in studies compared against another copy, an unresolved V gene accounts for under half, and the cause of the remainder is not known. The sample table shows over 400,000 clones, and over 80% are seen once. The ten largest clonotypes hold about 1.7% of the sample. This sample's treatment or condition label indicates: around 19 received Ad26.COV2.S at low or high dose, single or two shots; about five received placebo; per-sample allocation not given. For vaccine and placebo recipients, the sequenced repertoires came from samples collected on day 63 after the first injection.

Sequencing was performed on peripheral blood, taken in a trial of Ad26.COV2.S vaccine versus placebo. Every receptor here comes from a person between 18 and 65 years old who received the Ad26.COV2.S COVID-19 vaccine or a placebo.

In its sample, this clone was seen once. The rearrangement uses TRBV6-1 and TRBJ1-1; D uncertain. Germline-derived CDR1 and CDR2 are MNHNS and SASEGT. Trimming took off 2 bases at V and 5 bases at J, with 12 bases between the two ends. The CDR3 contains 14 residues. CDR3 coding DNA: TGTGCCAGCAGTGAAAGGCGGAGTATTACTGAAGCTTTCTTT. Its protein product is CASSERRSITEAFF.

J is TRBJ1-1 and V is TRBV9; D is unclear. The germline V gene encodes CDR1 SGDLS and CDR2 YYNGEE. This CDR3 region has 14 residues. Trimming pared 3 bases from V and 5 bases from J, leaving 14 bases between. CDR3 sequence: CASSEGRRNTEAFF. Written as DNA, the CDR3 is TGTGCCAGCAGCGAAGGCCGCAGGAATACTGAAGCTTTCTTT. Using reference TRBV9 and TRBJ1-1 for the parts outside the CDR3, the full variable domain is DSGVTQTPKHLITATGQRVTLRCSPRSGDLSVYWYQQSLDQGLQFLIQYYNGEERAKGNILERFSAQQFPDLHSELNLSSLELGDSALYFCASSEGRRNTEAFFGQGTRLTVV.

This chain uses TRBV5-5 with TRBJ2-5; maybe TRBD2 (5 bases). The V end was cut by 0 bases, the J end by 1 base, with 10 bases between. CDR3 length: 15 residues. Germline CDR1 SGHKS, CDR2 YYEKEE (reference sequence). The CDR3 is CASSLDPGIQETQYF. The DNA of the CDR3 is TGTGCCAGCAGCTTGGATCCGGGGATCCAAGAGACCCAGTACTTC.

This clone was detected only once. This chain links TRBV4-3 with TRBJ2-5; TRBD2 might be the D (6 bases). Germline V gene data show CDR1 as LGHNA and CDR2 as YSLEER. V lost 1 base and J 4 bases, leaving 10 bases between the germline ends. The CDR3 has 14 residues. The CDR3 sequence: CASSQVRGLETQYF. The CDR3 nucleotides read TGCGCCAGCAGCCAAGTCCGGGGGTTAGAGACCCAGTACTTC.

The chain combines TRBV7-2 with TRBJ2-1, with D perhaps assigned TRBD1 or TRBD2 (6 bases each). The ends were cut back, 3 bases at V and 3 bases at J, with 12 bases in the middle. The CDR3 is made up of 15 amino acids. Germline V gives CDR1 SGHTA, CDR2 FQGNSA. CDR3 residues: CASSFVGGLYNEQFF. The CDR3 DNA is TGTGCCAGCAGCTTCGTTGGGGGGCTCTACAATGAGCAGTTCTTC.

Regarding this clone: This CDR3 is also generated by other DNA sequences in the sample. The gene calls are TRBV19 and TRBJ2-1; 11 bases line up with TRBD1. After removal of 6 bases from V and 2 bases from J, the junction contained 3 bases not matched to a gene. In germline, CDR1 is LNHDA, CDR2 SQIVND (reference sequence). CDR3 size: 15 residues. CDR3 bases: TGTGCCAGTAGCCCGGGACAGGGGGCCTACAATGAGCAGTTCTTC. Its protein product is CASSPGQGAYNEQFF.

The chain is built from TRBV18 and TRBJ2-3, with 7 bases fitting TRBD2. This CDR3 comprises 14 residues. Germline CDR1 and CDR2: KGHSH and LQKENI. V trimming: 4 bases; J trimming: 0 bases; junction bases outside the gene matches: 1. Written as DNA, the CDR3 is TGTGCCAGCTCACTCGGGGGGAGCACAGATACGCAGTATTTT. Translated, it gives CASSLGGSTDTQYF.

The genes are TRBV30 and TRBJ2-1, with 10 positions matching TRBD2. J gave up 7 bases and V 4 bases, and 1 base lay outside the gene matches. The germline V gene has CDR1 GTSNPN and CDR2 SVGIG (reference sequence). CDR3 size: 12 residues. The CDR3 here is CAWTSGGNEQFF. The CDR3 DNA reads as TGTGCCTGGACTAGCGGGGGTAATGAGCAGTTCTTC.

This chain links TRBV9 with TRBJ2-3; D gene uncertain. The ends were cut back, 1 base at V and 2 bases at J, with 14 bases in the middle. Germline V gene sequence: CDR1 SGDLS, CDR2 YYNGEE. The CDR3 spans 16 residues. In nucleotides, the CDR3 is TGTGCCAGCAGCGTACGCGAAGGGTACGACACAGATACGCAGTATTTT. It codes for CASSVREGYDTDTQYF.

V usage is TRBV6-1 and J usage is TRBJ2-7; 7 bases line up with TRBD1. Germline V gene data show CDR1 as MNHNS and CDR2 as SASEGT. This CDR3 is built from 14 residues. The V gene end was trimmed by 2 bases and the J gene end by 2 bases; junction bases not matched to a gene: 3. The CDR3 region has the DNA TGTGCCAGCAGTGAATCGGGACAGCCCTACGAGCAGTACTTC. Encoded protein: CASSESGQPYEQYF.

The genes are TRBV6-1 and TRBJ2-7, with D perhaps matching TRBD1 or TRBD2 (7 bases each). CDR3 size: 15 residues. The germline CDR1 and CDR2 sequences are MNHNS and SASEGT. V lost 3 bases and J lost 1, with 13 bases in between. The CDR3 DNA follows: TGTGCCAGCAGTGATCAGGGGGAGGGTTCCTACGAGCAGTACTTC. It specifies CASSDQGEGSYEQYF.

The V gene is TRBV2, the J gene TRBJ1-2; 8 nucleotides agree with TRBD1. The J segment lost 0 bases and the V segment lost 6 bases, leaving 15 bases of the junction unmatched. The CDR3 contains 18 residues. The germline V gene has CDR1 SNHLY and CDR2 FYNNEI. The CDR3: CASSMPPGQEDTNYGYTF. In nucleotides, the CDR3 is TGTGCCAGCAGCATGCCTCCGGGACAGGAAGACACTAACTATGGCTACACCTTC. Filled out from reference TRBV2 and TRBJ1-2, the complete variable domain reads EPEVTQTPSHQVTQMGQEVILRCVPISNHLYFYWYRQILGQKVEFLVSFYNNEISEKSEIFDDQFSVERPDGSNFTLKIRSTKLEDSAMYFCASSMPPGQEDTNYGYTFGSGTRLTVV.

V usage is TRBV2 and J usage is TRBJ2-1; 9 bases fit TRBD1. CDR1 is SNHLY and CDR2 is FYNNEI in the germline V gene. CDR3 length: 15 amino acids. Germline trimming cut 4 bases from V and 6 bases from J; bases unmatched to any gene: 7. CDR3 nucleotides: TGTGCCAGCAGTGCTGGGACAGGGATTGGCAATGAGCAGTTCTTC. Translation gives CASSAGTGIGNEQFF.

The genes are TRBV6-2 or TRBV6-3 and TRBJ1-5, with D possibly being TRBD1 (6 bases). CDR1 MNHEY and CDR2 SVGEGT come from the germline V gene. Trimming removed 5 bases from V and 9 bases from J, with 26 bases in between. This CDR3 comprises 17 residues. The CDR3 sequence is CASSTPMGGAPVGPQHF. Here the CDR3 DNA reads TGTGCCAGCAGTACCCCCATGGGGGGGGCGCCGGTAGGGCCCCAGCATTTT.

The chain joins TRBV7-9 to TRBJ1-6; D gene unclear. Between the trimmed V and J ends, which lost 1 base and 14 bases, there was a span of 12 bases. CDR1 is SEHNR, CDR2 FQNEAQ, per germline (reference sequence). The CDR3 totals 13 residues. This CDR3 is CASSLEVTNSLHF. As DNA, the CDR3 is TGTGCCAGCAGCTTAGAAGTTACAAATTCCCTCCACTTT.

The CDR3 DNA follows: TGTGCCAGCTCACGAGGGACTAGCGGGGGAAGGAGCTCCTACAATGAGCAGTTCTTC. Protein: CASSRGTSGGRSSYNEQFF. The chain employs TRBV18 and TRBJ2-1, with TRBD2 identical over 14 bases. Germline V gene data show CDR1 as KGHSH and CDR2 as LQKENI. V was clipped by 4 bases and J by 0 bases; unmatched bases: 8. The CDR3 consists of 19 residues.

The chain carries TRBV11-2 and TRBJ1-5; D is ambiguous. This CDR3 has 13 amino acids. Trimming pared 4 bases from V and 0 bases from J, leaving 4 bases between. CDR1 is SGHAT and CDR2 is FQNNGV in the germline V gene. CDR3 protein: CASSSNSNQPQHF. In nucleotides, the CDR3 is TGTGCCAGCAGCTCAAATAGCAATCAGCCCCAGCATTTT.

The V gene is TRBV4-3, the J gene TRBJ1-2; the match to TRBD1 covers 8 bases. Germline CDR1 reads LGHNA; CDR2 reads YSLEER. The CDR3 sequence is 15 residues long. V lost 0 bases, J lost 2 bases, and 2 bases stayed unmatched. The CDR3, as DNA: TGCGCCAGCAGCCAAGAGACAGGGGCAAACTATGGCTACACCTTC. Its protein product is CASSQETGANYGYTF.

The chain links TRBV19 to TRBJ1-5, with a possible D match to TRBD1 (5 bases). Per the germline V gene, CDR1 is LNHDA and CDR2 is SQIVND (reference sequence). The CDR3 totals 15 residues. Trimming removed 9 bases at V and 1 base at J, with 16 bases between. The CDR3 DNA sequence: TGTGCCAGCAGGGTTTCTGGGGGGAGCAATCAGCCCCAGCATTTT. Translating it yields CASRVSGGSNQPQHF.

CDR3 sequence: CASSLEGQINTGELFF. Here the CDR3 DNA reads TGTGCCAGCAGCTTAGAGGGACAGATTAACACCGGGGAGCTGTTTTTT. The genes are TRBV7-2 and TRBJ2-2, with 7 bases identical to TRBD1. The V segment lost 1 base and the J segment 2 bases; nucleotides outside the gene matches: 4. CDR3 size: 16 residues. Germline CDR1 SGHTA, CDR2 FQGNSA.

In its sample, this clone was seen once. This sequence joins TRBV15 and TRBJ1-1; D is uncertain. CDR3 size: 17 residues. Germline V gene data show CDR1 as LNHNV and CDR2 as YYDKDF (reference sequence). V was trimmed by 0 bases and J by 2 bases, leaving 16 bases between them. The CDR3 region is CATSRDDYSAANTEAFF. The DNA of the CDR3 is TGTGCCACCAGCAGAGATGACTATTCGGCAGCTAACACTGAAGCTTTCTTT.

The chain uses TRBV6-5 and TRBJ2-1; 7 positions match TRBD1. CDR1 is MNHEY, CDR2 SVGAGI, per germline. Unmatched junction bases numbered 9, after V lost 0 bases and J lost 10 bases. The CDR3 extends over 15 amino acids. CDR3 amino acids: CASSYSKSYRGEQFF. The DNA for the CDR3 is TGTGCCAGCAGTTACTCAAAATCCTACAGGGGCGAGCAGTTCTTC.

The V gene is TRBV7-2, the J gene TRBJ2-6, with D possibly being TRBD1 (6 bases). The length of the CDR3 is 15 residues. CDR1 is SGHTA and CDR2 is FQGNSA in the germline V gene. Trimming pared 5 bases from V and 1 base from J, leaving 9 bases between. CDR3 coding DNA: TGTGCCAGCAGCCCCAGGGGATCTGGGGCCAACGTCCTGACTTTC. This sequence encodes CASSPRGSGANVLTF.

The rearrangement links TRBV3-1 (or the pseudogene TRBV3-2) to TRBJ1-5; 7 bases match TRBD1. The CDR3 totals 15 residues. The J segment lost 4 bases and the V segment lost 0 bases, leaving 3 bases of the junction unmatched. Germline CDR1 LGHDT, CDR2 YNNKEL (reference sequence). CDR3 in amino acids: CASSQDGRGNQPQHF. In DNA form, the CDR3 reads TGTGCCAGCAGCCAAGATGGCAGGGGGAATCAGCCCCAGCATTTT.

J is TRBJ2-5 and V is TRBV6-2 or TRBV6-3, with D unclear. This CDR3 is 13 amino acids long. V dropped 0 bases and J dropped 2 bases, with 4 bases sitting between them. Germline assignment: CDR1 MNHEY and CDR2 SVGEGT. The CDR3 region has the DNA TGTGCCAGCAGTTACTCCCCACAAGAGACCCAGTACTTC. Translation gives CASSYSPQETQYF.

The V call is TRBV7-9, the J call TRBJ2-1, with a tentative D call TRBD2 (6 bases). V dropped 5 bases and J dropped 5 bases, with 13 bases sitting between them. The CDR3 consists of 14 residues. The germline V gene has CDR1 SEHNR and CDR2 FQNEAQ (reference sequence). The CDR3: CASSPDYPHNEQFF. The CDR3 DNA reads TGTGCCAGCAGCCCGGACTATCCCCACAATGAGCAGTTCTTC.

This clone was recorded once. V and J are TRBV6-5 and TRBJ1-2, with TRBD1 matching 7 bases. CDR3 length: 15 amino acids. Germline CDR1 reads MNHEY; CDR2 reads SVGAGI. V dropped 4 bases and J dropped 0; count of bases not matched to a gene: 5. CDR3 coding DNA: TGTGCCAGCAGTTTACAGGGGCCAACTAACTATGGCTACACCTTC. It is translated as CASSLQGPTNYGYTF.

V is TRBV28 and J is TRBJ2-7, with D uncertain. The CDR3 contains 14 residues. The germline gives CDR1 MDHEN, CDR2 SYDVKM. The V end lost 6 bases, the J end lost 0 bases, and 12 bases lay between the germline ends. This CDR3 reads CASRDPRISYEQYF. As DNA, the CDR3 is TGTGCCAGCAGGGATCCAAGGATCTCCTACGAGCAGTACTTC.

This rearrangement joins TRBV19 to TRBJ2-2; 10 bases are shared with TRBD2. V lost 3 bases, J lost 6 bases, and 4 bases stayed unmatched. The germline CDR1 and CDR2 sequences are LNHDA and SQIVND (reference sequence). The CDR3 has 15 amino acids. The CDR3 DNA follows: TGTGCCAGTAGTATTTATAGCGGGGGGCCCGGGGAGCTGTTTTTT. It translates to CASSIYSGGPGELFF.